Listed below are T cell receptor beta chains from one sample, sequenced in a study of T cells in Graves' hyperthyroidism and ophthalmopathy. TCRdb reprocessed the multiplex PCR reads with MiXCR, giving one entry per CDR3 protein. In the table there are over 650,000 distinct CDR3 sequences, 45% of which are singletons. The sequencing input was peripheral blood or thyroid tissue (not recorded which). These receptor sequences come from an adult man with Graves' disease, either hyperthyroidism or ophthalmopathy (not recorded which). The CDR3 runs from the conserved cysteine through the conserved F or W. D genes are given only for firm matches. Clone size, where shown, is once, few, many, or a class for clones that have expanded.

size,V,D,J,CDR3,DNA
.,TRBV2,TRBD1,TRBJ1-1,CASTPTGGATEAFF,TGTGCCAGCACCCCCACAGGGGGCGCGACTGAAGCTTTCTTT
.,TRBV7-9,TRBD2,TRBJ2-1,CASSAKAGTSGSGDNEQFF,TGTGCCAGCAGCGCAAAAGCCGGGACCAGCGGGAGCGGGGACAATGAGCAGTTCTTC
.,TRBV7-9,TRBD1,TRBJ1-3,CASIKGATNSGNTIYF,TGTGCCAGCATCAAGGGGGCGACGAATTCTGGAAACACCATATATTTT
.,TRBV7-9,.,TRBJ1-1,CASKSLTDFTGTEAFF,TGTGCCAGCAAGAGTCTAACAGATTTTACGGGAACTGAAGCTTTCTTT
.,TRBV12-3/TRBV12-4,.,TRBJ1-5,CASSFTGLGNQPQHF,TGTGCCAGCAGTTTTACAGGACTTGGAAATCAGCCCCAGCATTTT
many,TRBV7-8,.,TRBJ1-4,CASSKIQYEKLFF,TGTGCCAGCAGCAAGATTCAGTATGAAAAACTGTTTTTT
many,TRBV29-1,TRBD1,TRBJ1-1,CSVESDRANTEAFF,TGCAGCGTTGAATCCGACAGGGCCAACACTGAAGCTTTCTTT
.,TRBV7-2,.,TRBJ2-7,CASSLNLVFHTGEQYF,TGTGCCAGCAGCTTGAACCTTGTGTTTCACACCGGGGAGCAGTACTTC
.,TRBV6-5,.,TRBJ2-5,CAISYGQGEETQYF,TGTGCCATCAGTTACGGGCAGGGAGAGGAGACCCAGTACTTC
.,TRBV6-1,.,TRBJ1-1,CASSYSTGGTEAFF,TGTGCCAGCAGTTACTCGACGGGGGGCACTGAAGCTTTCTTT
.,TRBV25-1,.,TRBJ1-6,CARTGSHNSPLHF,TGTGCCAGAACAGGGTCCCATAATTCACCCCTCCACTTT
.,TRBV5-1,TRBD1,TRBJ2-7,CASSFGNRGYEQYF,TGCGCCAGCAGCTTTGGGAACAGGGGCTACGAGCAGTACTTC
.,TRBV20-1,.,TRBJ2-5,CSARDYGGSQETQYF,TGCAGTGCTAGAGATTACGGGGGCTCGCAAGAGACCCAGTACTTC
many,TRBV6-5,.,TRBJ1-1,CASSGGSYAFF,TGTGCCAGCAGCGGGGGGAGTTACGCTTTCTTT
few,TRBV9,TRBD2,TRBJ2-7,CASSQDLSGREDEQYF,TGTGCCAGCAGCCAAGATCTTAGCGGGAGGGAAGACGAGCAGTACTTC
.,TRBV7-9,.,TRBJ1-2,CASSSGTRTNYGYTF,TGTGCCAGCAGCTCGGGGACAAGGACTAACTATGGCTACACCTTC
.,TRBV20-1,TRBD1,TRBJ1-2,CSAGGQGDYGYTF,TGCAGTGCTGGAGGACAGGGCGACTATGGCTACACCTTC
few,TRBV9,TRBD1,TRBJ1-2,CASSSTGVPRYGYTF,TGTGCCAGCAGCTCAACAGGGGTCCCCCGCTATGGCTACACCTTC
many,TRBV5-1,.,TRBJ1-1,CASSSQGGGNTEAFF,TGCGCCAGCAGTTCCCAGGGAGGAGGGAACACTGAAGCTTTCTTT
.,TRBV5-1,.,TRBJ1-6,CASRSDIRTVNSPLHF,TGCGCCAGCAGATCGGACATTCGGACCGTTAATTCACCCCTCCACTTT
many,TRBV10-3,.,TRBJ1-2,CAIGSLDSNNYGYTF,TGTGCCATCGGTTCATTGGACAGCAACAACTATGGCTACACCTTC
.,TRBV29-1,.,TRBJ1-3,CSVEEQGTGFGNTIYF,TGCAGCGTTGAAGAGCAGGGAACAGGCTTTGGAAACACTATATATTTT
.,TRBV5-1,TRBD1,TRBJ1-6,CASSYGQGARSPLHF,TGCGCCAGCAGCTACGGACAGGGGGCGCGTTCACCCCTCCACTTT
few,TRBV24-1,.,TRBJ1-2,CATSDSGTLRGYTF,TGTGCCACCAGTGACTCCGGGACACTTAGGGGCTACACCTTC
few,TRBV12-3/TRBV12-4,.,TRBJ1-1,CASRGRSGGEAFF,TGTGCCAGCAGGGGACGGTCCGGGGGTGAAGCTTTCTTT
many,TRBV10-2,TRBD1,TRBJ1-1,CASKDRPNTEAFF,TGCGCCAGCAAGGACAGGCCGAACACTGAAGCTTTCTTT
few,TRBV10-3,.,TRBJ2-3,CAIRGVDTQYF,TGTGCCATCCGAGGGGTCGATACGCAGTATTTT
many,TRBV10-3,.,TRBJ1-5,CAISEGADSRNQPQHF,TGTGCCATCAGTGAGGGTGCGGACAGCCGAAATCAGCCCCAGCATTTT
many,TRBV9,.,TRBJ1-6,CASSVEGRTSPLHF,TGTGCCAGCAGCGTAGAGGGCAGAACTTCACCCCTCCACTTT
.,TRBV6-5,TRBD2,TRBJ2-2,CASSYMIGGLATGELFF,TGTGCCAGCAGTTATATGATAGGGGGACTAGCCACCGGGGAGCTGTTTTTT
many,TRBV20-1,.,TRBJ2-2,CSASQVGELFF,TGCAGTGCTAGTCAGGTCGGGGAGCTGTTTTTT
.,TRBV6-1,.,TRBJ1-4,CASSVKPGATNEKLFF,TGTGCCAGCAGTGTCAAACCAGGCGCAACTAATGAAAAACTGTTTTTT
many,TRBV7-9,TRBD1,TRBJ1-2,CASSRQGLDYGYTF,TGTGCCAGCAGCCGACAGGGGTTAGACTATGGCTACACCTTC
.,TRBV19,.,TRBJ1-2,CASSSAQITSNYGYTF,TGTGCCAGTAGTAGCGCACAAATTACGAGTAACTATGGCTACACCTTC
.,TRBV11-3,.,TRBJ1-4,CASSETYNEKLFF,TGTGCCAGCAGCGAGACCTATAATGAAAAACTGTTTTTT
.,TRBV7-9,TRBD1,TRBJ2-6,CASSLAMGQGNYGQTAGANVLTF,TGTGCCAGCAGTTTGGCCATGGGACAGGGGAACTATGGCCAAACTGCTGGGGCCAACGTCCTGACTTTC
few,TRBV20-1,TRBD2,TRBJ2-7,CSATGGHEQYF,TGCAGTGCTACGGGGGGGCACGAGCAGTACTTC
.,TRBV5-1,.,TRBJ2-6,CASRGTATEAF,TGCGCCAGCAGGGGCACCGCCACTGAAGCTTTC
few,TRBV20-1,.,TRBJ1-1,CSARDLQGNTEAFF,TGCAGTGCTAGAGATCTACAGGGTAACACTGAAGCTTTCTTT
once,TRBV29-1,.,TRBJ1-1,CSLGVRGAEAFF,TGCAGCTTGGGGGTTCGGGGCGCTGAAGCTTTCTTT
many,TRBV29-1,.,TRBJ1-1,CSVLITEAFF,TGCAGCGTGCTTATCACTGAAGCTTTCTTT
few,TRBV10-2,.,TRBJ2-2,CATPGPVNTGELFF,TGCGCCACCCCGGGACCAGTGAACACCGGGGAGCTGTTTTTT
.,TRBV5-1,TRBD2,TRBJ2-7,CASSLAGLAGAYEQYF,TGCGCCAGCAGCTTAGCAGGACTAGCGGGAGCCTACGAGCAGTACTTC
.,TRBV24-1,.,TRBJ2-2,CATSDRTGELFF,TGTGCCACCAGTGATCGCACCGGGGAGCTGTTTTTT
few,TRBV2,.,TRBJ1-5,CASSSRQRGNQPQHF,TGTGCCAGCAGTTCGCGACAGAGAGGCAATCAGCCCCAGCATTTT
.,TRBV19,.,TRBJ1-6,CASMGGSADSPLHF,TGTGCCAGTATGGGGGGGTCAGCGGATTCACCCCTCCACTTT
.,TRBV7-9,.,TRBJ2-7,CASSQSPTGPYEQYF,TGTGCCAGCAGCCAATCCCCGACAGGACCCTACGAGCAGTACTTC
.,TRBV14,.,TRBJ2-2,CASSPPKFHTGELFF,TGTGCCAGCAGCCCGCCGAAGTTCCACACCGGGGAGCTGTTTTTT
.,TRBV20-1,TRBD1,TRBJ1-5,CSAAQGASNQPQHF,TGCAGTGCCGCACAGGGGGCTAGCAATCAGCCCCAGCATTTT
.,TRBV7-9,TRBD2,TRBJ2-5,CASSRGTTQETQYF,TGTGCCAGCAGCAGAGGGACTACCCAAGAGACCCAGTACTTC
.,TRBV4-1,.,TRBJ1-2,CASSQGHVVGPAGSYGYTF,TGCGCCAGCAGCCAAGGACACGTCGTAGGGCCGGCGGGTAGCTATGGCTACACCTTC
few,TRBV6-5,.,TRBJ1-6,CASSDRTSSYNSPLHF,TGTGCCAGCAGTGACAGGACCAGCTCCTATAATTCACCCCTCCACTTT